This TCR beta chain was sequenced for a study of PD-1 blockade in mismatch repair-deficient tumors. Regarding the study as a whole: Rapid post-treatment expansion, then contraction, generally preceding radiologic response, marked tumor-resident clones.

Comment on this clone: No antigen is known for it.

Sequencing used immunoSEQ multiplex PCR; TCRdb keeps in-frame clones, though not all of them. The data show 75,000 to 85,000 clones, about 84% seen once. Every patient had mismatch repair deficiency by PCR or immunohistochemistry. The TCR-sequenced patients were a few responders to pembrolizumab. This TCR was sampled from an adult with mismatch repair-deficient cancer. Material: peripheral blood, obtained 12 weeks after starting pembrolizumab.

The CDR3 is CSVVDRADSRVLTF. CDR3 nucleotide sequence: TGCAGCGTCGTGGACAGGGCCGACTCTAGGGTCCTGACTTTC. The chain has TRBV29-1 and TRBJ2-6; 8 bases are shared with TRBD1. Trimming at V came to 6 bases and at J to 13 bases, leaving 14 bases not matched to a gene. There are 14 residues in the CDR3. CDR1 is SQVTM, CDR2 ANQGSEA, per germline.